The 18 T cell receptor beta chains below come from one sample, sequenced in a study of CD4 T cells in relation to SARS-CoV-2 and coronaviruses. The repertoire was sequenced with immunoSEQ multiplex PCR; TCRdb's copy has only in-frame clones and lacks some. Here the sample spans some 30,000 clones, roughly 76% being singletons. Before the COVID-19 pandemic, during about 2011-2019, CD4+ T cells were taken from unexposed donors. The cells were cultured for about ten days before CD4+ T cells were isolated. Antigens for these TCRs are unknown. The sequenced sample consisted of CD4+ T cells from PBMCs, cultured in vitro. These receptors all come from a human donor in good health.

The V and J genes are TRBV7-2 and TRBJ1-2; D might be TRBD1 (5 bases). V shed 4 bases and J shed 4 bases, with 19 bases lying between them. Looked up from germline, CDR1 is SGHTA and CDR2 is FQGNSA. This CDR3 comprises 16 residues. The CDR3 region has the DNA TGTGCCAGCAGCTCCCGGGCCGCGGGGGATCCCTATGGCTACACCTTC. It yields the protein CASSSRAAGDPYGYTF.

The J gene is TRBJ2-3, the V gene TRBV24-1; D is unclear. The V end was cut by 3 bases, the J end by 6 bases, with 15 bases between. This CDR3 comprises 15 residues. The germline CDR1 and CDR2 sequences are KGHDR and SFDVKD. This CDR3 reads CATSDPVSPTDTQYF. DNA of the CDR3: TGTGCCACCAGTGATCCGGTATCACCCACTGATACGCAGTATTTT.

The chain is built from TRBV7-8 and TRBJ1-1; 8 nucleotides match TRBD1. Germline V lookup: CDR1 SGHVS, CDR2 FQNEAQ. The CDR3 sequence is 13 residues long. Trimming at V came to 5 bases and at J to 8 bases, leaving 7 bases not matched to a gene. CDR3: CASSDRDRREAFF. The DNA for the CDR3 is TGTGCCAGCAGCGACCGGGACAGGAGAGAAGCTTTCTTT.

The chain combines TRBV6-4 with TRBJ1-2; TRBD1 agrees at 7 bases. This CDR3 region has 16 residues. V trimming: 4 bases; J trimming: 0 bases; junction bases outside the gene matches: 8. Per the germline V gene, CDR1 is MRHNA and CDR2 is SNTAGT. Here the CDR3 DNA reads TGTGCCAGCAGTGCTCAACCGGGACAGCCTAACTATGGCTACACCTTC. Translated, it gives CASSAQPGQPNYGYTF.

This clone was seen only a few times. J is TRBJ1-6 and V is TRBV5-1, with TRBD1 identical over 8 bases. The germline V gene has CDR1 SGHRS and CDR2 YFSETQ. There are 15 residues in the CDR3. After removal of 4 bases from V and 10 bases from J, the junction contained 10 bases not matched to a gene. The CDR3 DNA reads as TGCGCCAGCAGCATGACGACAGGGGAAATATCACCCCTCCACTTT. It is translated as CASSMTTGEISPLHF.

The genes are TRBV7-2 and TRBJ1-2; tentatively, D is TRBD1 (6 bases). The CDR3 is made up of 15 amino acids. V was pared by 5 bases and J by 8 bases, with 21 bases between. Germline V gene data show CDR1 as SGHTA and CDR2 as FQGNSA. The CDR3 region is CASSPTLTTGGGYTF. The CDR3 DNA sequence: TGTGCCAGCAGCCCGACCCTGACGACAGGAGGGGGCTACACCTTC.

This chain joins TRBV9 and TRBJ2-5; D is unresolved. Looked up from germline, CDR1 is SGDLS and CDR2 is YYNGEE. This CDR3 comprises 15 residues. Trimming removed 4 bases from V and 5 bases from J, with 18 bases in between. CDR3 region: CASSPPKGLGETQYF. The CDR3 DNA is TGTGCCAGCAGCCCCCCCAAGGGCCTGGGGGAGACCCAGTACTTC.

The chain joins TRBV30 to TRBJ1-6, with TRBD1 as a possible D gene (6 bases). CDR1 GTSNPN and CDR2 SVGIG come from the germline V gene (reference sequence). The CDR3 is 15 amino acids. V lost 3 bases to trimming and J lost 9 bases, with 18 bases between them. CDR3 sequence reads: CAWRGGQGRTSPLHF. CDR3 coding DNA: TGTGCCTGGAGGGGAGGGCAGGGGAGAACTTCACCCCTCCACTTT.

The chain carries TRBV7-2 and TRBJ1-1, with 8 bases that match TRBD1. Germline CDR1 reads SGHTA; CDR2 reads FQGNSA. This CDR3 region has 18 residues. J gave up 0 bases and V 2 bases, and 11 bases lay outside the gene matches. CDR3 loop: CASSLRAGTGLLNTEAFF. CDR3 bases: TGTGCCAGCAGCTTAAGGGCCGGGACAGGACTCTTGAACACTGAAGCTTTCTTT. Together with reference TRBV7-2 and TRBJ1-1, the CDR3 gives the full variable domain: GAGVSQSPSNKVTEKGKDVELRCDPISGHTALYWYRQSLGQGLEFLIYFQGNSAPDKSGLPSDRFSAERTGGSVSTLTIQRTQQEDSAVYLCASSLRAGTGLLNTEAFFGQGTRLTVV.

This clone was seen a single time. This chain links TRBV12-3 or TRBV12-4 with TRBJ1-1, with unresolved D. V lost 3 bases, J lost 5 bases, and 7 bases lay in between. The CDR3 length is 12 residues. Written as DNA, the CDR3 is TGTGCCAGCAGTTTTTCGGGGACTGAAGCTTTCTTT. The encoded protein is CASSFSGTEAFF.

The rearrangement links TRBV5-5 to TRBJ2-3, with 9 bases fitting TRBD1. This CDR3 is built from 17 residues. Trimming cost V 6 bases and J 4 bases; bases outside gene matches: 15. CDR1 and CDR2 from the germline V gene are SGHKS and YYEKEE (reference sequence). As DNA, the CDR3 is TGTGCCAGCACCCAGGGGGTCCGGGACAGGGTTGCAGATACGCAGTATTTT. It codes for CASTQGVRDRVADTQYF. Looking up the rest from reference TRBV5-5 and TRBJ2-3 gives the full variable domain: DAGVTQSPTHLIKTRGQQVTLRCSPISGHKSVSWYQQVLGQGPQFIFQYYEKEERGRGNFPDRFSARQFPNYSSELNVNALLLGDSALYLCASTQGVRDRVADTQYFGPGTRLTVL.

The rearrangement uses TRBV10-3 and TRBJ2-2, with D uncertain. Germline V CDR1 and CDR2: ENHRY, SYGVKD. V lost 7 bases and J 3 bases, leaving 6 bases between the germline ends. The CDR3 runs 12 residues. The CDR3 loop reads CAITPYTGELFF. Here the CDR3 DNA reads TGTGCCATCACCCCGTACACCGGGGAGCTGTTTTTT.

This chain links TRBV5-6 with TRBJ1-6, with D perhaps matching TRBD1 (6 bases). Germline V gene data show CDR1 as SGHDT and CDR2 as YYEEEE. The CDR3 covers 14 residues. V was trimmed by 3 bases and J by 9 bases, leaving 13 bases between them. The CDR3 reads CASSSGTIGSPLHF. The DNA of the CDR3 is TGTGCCAGCAGCTCCGGGACAATCGGTTCACCCCTCCACTTT. The whole variable domain, remainder taken from reference TRBV5-6 and TRBJ1-6, is DAGVTQSPTHLIKTRGQQVTLRCSPKSGHDTVSWYQQALGQGPQFIFQYYEEEERQRGNFPDRFSGHQFPNYSSELNVNALLLGDSALYLCASSSGTIGSPLHFGNGTRLTVT.

The chain is built from TRBV6-5 and TRBJ1-3; D gene unclear. This CDR3 is built from 14 residues. Deletions cut 0 bases from V and 4 bases from J, with 7 bases between. Germline-derived CDR1 and CDR2 are MNHEY and SVGAGI. DNA for the CDR3: TGTGCCAGCAGTTACTCACCTACCGGAAACACCATATATTTT. It encodes CASSYSPTGNTIYF.

This sequence joins TRBV6-1 and TRBJ1-1, with D unclear. The CDR3 is 12 residues long. Trimming took 2 bases from V and 7 from J, leaving 8 bases between them. Germline loops: CDR1 MNHNS, CDR2 SASEGT. Here the CDR3 DNA reads TGTGCCAGCAGTGAATCCGGAGTTGAAGCTTTCTTT. Protein: CASSESGVEAFF.

The rearrangement uses TRBV7-7 and TRBJ2-2; D is uncertain. The CDR3 is made up of 13 amino acids. V was trimmed by 2 bases and J by 4 bases, leaving 5 bases between them. Germline CDR1 is SSHAT and CDR2 is FNYEAQ (reference sequence). The CDR3 DNA is TGTGCCAGCAGCTTACATGTCACCGGGGAGCTGTTTTTT. This sequence encodes CASSLHVTGELFF.

This chain connects TRBV9 to TRBJ2-7; unclear D gene. V was clipped by 0 bases and J by 4 bases, with 14 bases between them. Germline V lookup: CDR1 SGDLS, CDR2 YYNGEE. This CDR3 is built from 15 residues. The CDR3 DNA is TGTGCCAGCAGCGTAGGGTTGGCGGAAGAGTACGAGCAGTACTTC. It codes for CASSVGLAEEYEQYF.

The chain has TRBV30 and TRBJ2-3, with 7 positions matching TRBD2. This CDR3 contains 12 residues. Germline loops: CDR1 GTSNPN, CDR2 SVGIG (reference sequence). V dropped 8 bases and J dropped 5; count of bases not matched to a gene: 7. As DNA, the CDR3 is TGTGCCCAGAGTGGGGGGGTAGATACGCAGTATTTT. It is translated as CAQSGGVDTQYF. Based on the CDR3 plus reference TRBV30 and TRBJ2-3, the full variable domain is SQTIHQWPATLVQPVGSPLSLECTVEGTSNPNLYWYRQAAGRGLQLLFYSVGIGQISSEVPQNLSASRPQDRQFILSSKKLLLSDSGFYLCAQSGGVDTQYFGPGTRLTVL.